One T cell receptor beta chain is described in this entry. The antigen remains undetermined. The PCR made use of 60 Vbeta and 13 Jbeta primers. Clones were sequenced by immunoSEQ multiplex PCR, and TCRdb holds only the in-frame ones, with some missing. Here the sample spans 220,000 or so clones, 70% to 85% being singletons. These data are taken from a study of cytomegalovirus exposure and HLA in healthy donors. For the study at large: An early data release held some 89 million unique TCRs from HLA-typed donors.

Findings and caveats of the study: Sequencing likely generated an artifact that appeared as a cluster of highly shared sequence variants. The study listed under 200 cytomegalovirus-associated TCR beta chains. Later analysis revealed greater clonal expansion in HLA-associated TCR beta chains than in equally common others.

CDR1 and CDR2 from the germline V gene are MNHNS and SASEGT. V lost 10 bases, J lost 3 bases, and 13 bases lay in between. This CDR3 has 13 residues. Sequenced input: PBMCs. The rearrangement uses TRBV6-1 and TRBJ1-3, with D tentatively TRBD1 (6 bases). This TCR derives from a male donor in good health and CMV-seronegative. The CDR3 nucleotides read TGTGCCACACACAGGGCAGTTGGAAACACCATATATTTT. This sequence encodes CATHRAVGNTIYF.